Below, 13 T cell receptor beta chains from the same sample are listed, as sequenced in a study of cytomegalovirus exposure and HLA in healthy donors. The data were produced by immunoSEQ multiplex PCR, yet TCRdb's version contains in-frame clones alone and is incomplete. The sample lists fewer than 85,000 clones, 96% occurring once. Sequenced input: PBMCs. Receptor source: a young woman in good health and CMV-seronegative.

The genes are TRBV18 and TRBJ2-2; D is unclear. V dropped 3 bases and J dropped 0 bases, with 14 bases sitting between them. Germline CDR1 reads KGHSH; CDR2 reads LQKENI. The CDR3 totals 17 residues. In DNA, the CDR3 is TGTGCCAGCTCACCTCGTAGAGGCGGCGCGAACACCGGGGAGCTGTTTTTT. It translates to CASSPRRGGANTGELFF.

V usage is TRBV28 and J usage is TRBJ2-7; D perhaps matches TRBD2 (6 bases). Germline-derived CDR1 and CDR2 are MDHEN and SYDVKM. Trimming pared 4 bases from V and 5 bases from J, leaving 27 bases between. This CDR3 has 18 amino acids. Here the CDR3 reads CASSSNRAGDPQINEQYF. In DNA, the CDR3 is TGTGCCAGCAGTTCCAACAGAGCGGGTGACCCCCAAATCAACGAGCAGTACTTC.

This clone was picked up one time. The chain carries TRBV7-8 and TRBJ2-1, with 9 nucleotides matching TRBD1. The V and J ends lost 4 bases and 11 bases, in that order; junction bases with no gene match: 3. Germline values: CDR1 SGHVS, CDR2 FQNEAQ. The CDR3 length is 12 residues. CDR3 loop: CASSWGQGKQFF. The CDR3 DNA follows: TGTGCCAGCAGCTGGGGACAGGGTAAGCAGTTCTTC. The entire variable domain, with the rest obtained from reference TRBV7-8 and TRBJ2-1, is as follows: GAGVSQSPRYKVAKRGQDVALRCDPISGHVSLFWYQQALGQGPEFLTYFQNEAQLDKSGLPSDRFFAERPEGSVSTLKIQRTQQEDSAVYLCASSWGQGKQFFGPGTRLTVL.

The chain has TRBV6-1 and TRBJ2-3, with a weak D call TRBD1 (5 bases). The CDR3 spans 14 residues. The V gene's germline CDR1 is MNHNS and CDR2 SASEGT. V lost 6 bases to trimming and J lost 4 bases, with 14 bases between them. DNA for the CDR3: TGTGCCAGCAGGACTCTAGGGGCGGCAGATACGCAGTATTTT. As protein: CASRTLGAADTQYF.

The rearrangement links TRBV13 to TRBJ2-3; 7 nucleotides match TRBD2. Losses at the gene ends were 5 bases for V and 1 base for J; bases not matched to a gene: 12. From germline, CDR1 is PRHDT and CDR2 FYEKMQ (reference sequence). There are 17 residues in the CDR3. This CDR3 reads CASSRREETSGTDTQYF. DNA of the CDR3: TGTGCCAGCAGCCGACGGGAGGAGACTAGTGGCACAGATACGCAGTATTTT.

The CDR3 DNA sequence: TGTGCCAGCAGCCAGGGTCGGGACGAGCAGTACTTC. Translation: CASSQGRDEQYF. The rearrangement joins TRBV7-9 to TRBJ2-7; tentatively, D is TRBD1 (5 bases). V shed 5 bases and J shed 5 bases, with 10 bases lying between them. This CDR3 is built from 12 residues. In germline, CDR1 is SEHNR, CDR2 FQNEAQ (reference sequence).

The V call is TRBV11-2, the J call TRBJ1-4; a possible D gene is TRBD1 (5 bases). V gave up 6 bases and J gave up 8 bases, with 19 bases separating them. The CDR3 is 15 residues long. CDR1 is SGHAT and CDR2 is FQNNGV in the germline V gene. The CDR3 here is CASRTPRVANEKLFF. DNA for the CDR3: TGTGCCAGCAGAACACCCAGGGTGGCGAACGAAAAACTGTTTTTT.

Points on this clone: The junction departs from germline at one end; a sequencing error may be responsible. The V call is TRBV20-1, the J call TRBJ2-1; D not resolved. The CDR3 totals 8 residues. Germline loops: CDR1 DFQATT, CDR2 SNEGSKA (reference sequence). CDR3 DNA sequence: TGCAGTACTCAAGTCCTGGTCTTC. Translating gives CSTQVLVF.

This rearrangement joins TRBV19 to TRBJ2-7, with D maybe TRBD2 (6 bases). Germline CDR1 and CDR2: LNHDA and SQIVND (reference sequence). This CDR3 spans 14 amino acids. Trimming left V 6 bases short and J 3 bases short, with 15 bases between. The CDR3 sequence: CASRNLARDYEQYF. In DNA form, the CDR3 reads TGTGCCAGTAGGAACCTAGCGAGGGACTACGAGCAGTACTTC.

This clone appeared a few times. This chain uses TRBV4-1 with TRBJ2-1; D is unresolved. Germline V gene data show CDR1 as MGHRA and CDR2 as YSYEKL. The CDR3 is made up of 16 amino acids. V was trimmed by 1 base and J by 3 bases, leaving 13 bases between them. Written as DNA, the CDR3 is TGCGCCAGCAGCCAAGTTAATATGGTCAGCTACAATGAGCAGTTCTTC. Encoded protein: CASSQVNMVSYNEQFF.

The CDR3 here is CASSFGRASYEQYF. CDR3 nucleotides: TGTGCCAGCAGCTTCGGGAGGGCGTCCTACGAGCAGTACTTC. The J gene is TRBJ2-7, the V gene TRBV7-2; 8 nucleotides agree with TRBD2. The CDR3 has 14 amino acids. Looked up from germline, CDR1 is SGHTA and CDR2 is FQGNSA. V was clipped by 3 bases and J by 1 base; unmatched bases: 2. Filled out from reference TRBV7-2 and TRBJ2-7, the complete variable domain reads GAGVSQSPSNKVTEKGKDVELRCDPISGHTALYWYRQSLGQGLEFLIYFQGNSAPDKSGLPSDRFSAERTGGSVSTLTIQRTQQEDSAVYLCASSFGRASYEQYFGPGTRLTVT.

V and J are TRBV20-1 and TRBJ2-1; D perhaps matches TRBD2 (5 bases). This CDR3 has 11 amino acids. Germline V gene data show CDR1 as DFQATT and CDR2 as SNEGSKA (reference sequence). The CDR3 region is CRGVAYNEQFF. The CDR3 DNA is TGCAGGGGAGTGGCCTACAATGAGCAGTTCTTC.

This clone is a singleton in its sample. The CDR3 loop reads CASSLGQTSYGYTF. The CDR3 bases are TGTGCCAGCAGCTTGGGACAAACTAGCTATGGCTACACCTTC. V gene TRBV5-5 combines with J gene TRBJ1-2; D gene uncertain. The length of the CDR3 is 14 residues. Germline V gene data show CDR1 as SGHKS and CDR2 as YYEKEE (reference sequence). V lost 0 bases and J lost 4, with 10 bases in between.